The rows below give T cell receptor beta chains drawn from one sample of a study of T cell responses to AZD1222 COVID-19 vaccine. This table comes from immunoSEQ multiplex PCR, and its TCRdb copy is limited to in-frame clones, with some not included. This sample has more than 110,000 clones; about 92% occur once, and the top ten carry approximately 3.4%. The sequencing here drew on peripheral blood, taken on day 0 of AZD1222 vaccination. The receptor source for this set is an adult in good health. The CDR3 runs from the conserved cysteine through the conserved F or W. The D gene is left open where the match is weak. Clone size is stated in some rows and not others, as once, few, many or a class when expanded.

abundance: .; v_gene: TRBV27; len: 15; d_gene: .; j_gene: TRBJ1-6; CDR3aa: CASTQALSYNSPLHF; CDR3nt: TGTGCCAGCACACAGGCACTCTCCTATAATTCACCCCTCCACTTT
abundance: .; v_gene: TRBV29-1; len: 14; d_gene: .; j_gene: TRBJ2-2; CDR3aa: CSVGPGPNTGELFF; CDR3nt: TGCAGCGTTGGCCCAGGACCAAACACCGGGGAGCTGTTTTTT
abundance: .; v_gene: TRBV11-2; len: 16; d_gene: TRBD2; j_gene: TRBJ2-3; CDR3aa: CASSPPSGSGTDTQYF; CDR3nt: TGTGCCAGCAGCCCCCCTAGCGGGAGCGGCACAGATACGCAGTATTTT
abundance: .; v_gene: TRBV5-6; len: 17; d_gene: .; j_gene: TRBJ2-1; CDR3aa: CASSLLASLSSYNEQFF; CDR3nt: TGTGCCAGCAGCTTGCTTGCGTCATTAAGCTCCTACAATGAGCAGTTCTTC
abundance: .; v_gene: TRBV6-2/TRBV6-3; len: 15; d_gene: .; j_gene: TRBJ2-4; CDR3aa: CASSYSKVAKNIQYF; CDR3nt: TGTGCCAGCAGTTACTCGAAAGTAGCCAAAAACATTCAGTACTTC
abundance: .; v_gene: TRBV5-1; len: 16; d_gene: .; j_gene: TRBJ1-1; CDR3aa: CASSPQQGWRNTEAFF; CDR3nt: TGCGCCAGCAGCCCTCAACAAGGGTGGAGAAACACTGAAGCTTTCTTT
abundance: .; v_gene: TRBV3-1/TRBV3-2; len: 18; d_gene: .; j_gene: TRBJ1-3; CDR3aa: CASSQEVGSGSRGNTIYF; CDR3nt: TGTGCCAGCAGCCAAGAAGTGGGATCCGGATCGAGGGGGAACACCATATATTTT
abundance: .; v_gene: TRBV30; len: 13; d_gene: TRBD1; j_gene: TRBJ1-2; CDR3aa: CACQGQGAQGYTF; CDR3nt: TGTGCCTGTCAGGGACAGGGGGCGCAGGGCTACACCTTC
abundance: .; v_gene: TRBV12-3/TRBV12-4; len: 13; d_gene: .; j_gene: TRBJ1-5; CDR3aa: CASSRGSDQPQHF; CDR3nt: TGTGCCAGCAGCCGGGGGAGCGATCAGCCCCAGCATTTT
abundance: .; v_gene: TRBV3-1/TRBV3-2; len: 15; d_gene: TRBD1; j_gene: TRBJ1-3; CDR3aa: CASSRQGLTGNTIYF; CDR3nt: TGTGCCAGCAGTCGACAGGGACTAACTGGAAACACCATATATTTT
abundance: .; v_gene: TRBV19; len: 14; d_gene: .; j_gene: TRBJ1-2; CDR3aa: CASRRIGDQYGYTF; CDR3nt: TGTGCCAGTCGAAGGATCGGGGATCAATATGGCTACACCTTC
abundance: .; v_gene: TRBV30; len: 12; d_gene: .; j_gene: TRBJ2-7; CDR3aa: CAWKGGIYEQYF; CDR3nt: TGTGCCTGGAAAGGAGGGATCTACGAGCAGTACTTC
abundance: once; v_gene: TRBV30; len: 15; d_gene: .; j_gene: TRBJ1-5; CDR3aa: CAWNHRAGGNQPQHF; CDR3nt: TGTGCCTGGAACCACCGGGCAGGGGGCAATCAGCCCCAGCATTTT
abundance: .; v_gene: TRBV29-1; len: 13; d_gene: .; j_gene: TRBJ1-2; CDR3aa: CSVEVEGENGYTF; CDR3nt: TGCAGCGTTGAAGTGGAGGGGGAGAATGGCTACACCTTC
abundance: .; v_gene: TRBV7-8; len: 17; d_gene: TRBD2; j_gene: TRBJ2-7; CDR3aa: CASSPQGTSGSLYEQYF; CDR3nt: TGTGCCAGCAGCCCACAAGGGACTAGCGGGAGTCTTTACGAGCAGTACTTC
abundance: few; v_gene: TRBV30; len: 15; d_gene: TRBD1; j_gene: TRBJ1-6; CDR3aa: CAWSLTGEYNSPLHF; CDR3nt: TGTGCCTGGAGTTTGACAGGGGAATATAATTCACCCCTCCACTTT
abundance: .; v_gene: TRBV6-2/TRBV6-3; len: 14; d_gene: .; j_gene: TRBJ2-2; CDR3aa: CASSYWGNDGELFF; CDR3nt: TGTGCCAGCAGTTACTGGGGGAATGACGGGGAGCTGTTTTTT
abundance: .; v_gene: TRBV11-3; len: 14; d_gene: .; j_gene: TRBJ2-1; CDR3aa: CASSPSPVYNEQFF; CDR3nt: TGTGCCAGCAGCCCAAGCCCCGTATACAATGAGCAGTTCTTC
abundance: .; v_gene: TRBV11-2; len: 14; d_gene: .; j_gene: TRBJ2-1; CDR3aa: CASSLQGPGNEQFF; CDR3nt: TGTGCCAGCAGCTTACAGGGCCCCGGCAATGAGCAGTTCTTC
abundance: .; v_gene: TRBV30; len: 13; d_gene: .; j_gene: TRBJ2-5; CDR3aa: CAWSASTGETQYF; CDR3nt: TGTGCCTGGAGTGCCTCGACAGGAGAGACCCAGTACTTC
abundance: .; v_gene: TRBV7-9; len: 14; d_gene: TRBD1; j_gene: TRBJ2-1; CDR3aa: CASSPGQGDYEQFF; CDR3nt: TGTGCCAGCAGCCCCGGACAGGGGGATTATGAGCAGTTCTTC
abundance: .; v_gene: TRBV24-1; len: 15; d_gene: TRBD1; j_gene: TRBJ2-1; CDR3aa: CATSDRDRVYNEQFF; CDR3nt: TGTGCCACCAGTGACAGGGACAGGGTCTACAATGAGCAGTTCTTC
abundance: .; v_gene: TRBV28; len: 14; d_gene: TRBD1; j_gene: TRBJ1-4; CDR3aa: CASRLQGAKEKLFF; CDR3nt: TGTGCCAGCAGATTGCAGGGGGCAAAAGAAAAACTGTTTTTT
abundance: .; v_gene: TRBV28; len: 16; d_gene: TRBD1; j_gene: TRBJ2-7; CDR3aa: CASSFHLTGTTYEQYF; CDR3nt: TGTGCCAGCAGTTTCCACCTGACAGGGACCACCTACGAGCAGTACTTC
abundance: once; v_gene: TRBV29-1; len: 14; d_gene: .; j_gene: TRBJ1-2; CDR3aa: CSTIQGGLGYGYTF; CDR3nt: TGCAGCACCATTCAAGGGGGTCTGGGCTATGGCTACACCTTC
abundance: few; v_gene: TRBV10-3; len: 12; d_gene: .; j_gene: TRBJ1-2; CDR3aa: CATQQVSEGYTF; CDR3nt: TGTGCCACGCAACAGGTTTCGGAGGGCTACACCTTC
abundance: .; v_gene: TRBV11-3; len: 16; d_gene: .; j_gene: TRBJ2-2; CDR3aa: CASSLDDRPNTGELFF; CDR3nt: TGTGCCAGCAGCTTAGATGACAGGCCGAACACCGGGGAGCTGTTTTTT
abundance: few; v_gene: TRBV30; len: 16; d_gene: TRBD1; j_gene: TRBJ2-7; CDR3aa: CAWSSRTGRSTYEQYF; CDR3nt: TGTGCCTGGAGTTCACGGACAGGGAGGTCCACCTACGAGCAGTACTTC
abundance: .; v_gene: TRBV7-8; len: 17; d_gene: TRBD1; j_gene: TRBJ2-7; CDR3aa: CASSLWVGTGMAYEQYF; CDR3nt: TGTGCCAGCAGCCTCTGGGTGGGGACAGGGATGGCCTACGAGCAGTACTTC
abundance: .; v_gene: TRBV3-1/TRBV3-2; len: 12; d_gene: .; j_gene: TRBJ1-2; CDR3aa: CASSQGWATYTF; CDR3nt: TGTGCCAGCAGCCAAGGTTGGGCAACCTACACCTTC
abundance: few; v_gene: TRBV28; len: 11; d_gene: .; j_gene: TRBJ2-1; CDR3aa: CASRGTGEQFF; CDR3nt: TGTGCCAGCAGAGGAACAGGAGAGCAGTTCTTC
abundance: .; v_gene: TRBV4-2; len: 13; d_gene: .; j_gene: TRBJ1-4; CDR3aa: CASSQPTGEKLFF; CDR3nt: TGTGCCAGCAGCCAACCCACGGGTGAAAAACTGTTTTTT
abundance: .; v_gene: TRBV19; len: 14; d_gene: TRBD1; j_gene: TRBJ1-2; CDR3aa: CASVRRDSIYGYTF; CDR3nt: TGTGCCAGTGTTCGAAGGGACAGCATCTATGGCTACACCTTC
abundance: .; v_gene: TRBV4-1; len: 14; d_gene: TRBD1; j_gene: TRBJ1-1; CDR3aa: CASSHPFQGALAFF; CDR3nt: TGCGCCAGCAGCCACCCTTTTCAGGGGGCGTTAGCTTTCTTT
abundance: .; v_gene: TRBV3-1/TRBV3-2; len: 14; d_gene: .; j_gene: TRBJ1-2; CDR3aa: CASSQGLGREAYTF; CDR3nt: TGTGCCAGCAGCCAAGGTCTAGGCCGGGAGGCCTACACCTTC
abundance: .; v_gene: TRBV3-1/TRBV3-2; len: 14; d_gene: .; j_gene: TRBJ1-3; CDR3aa: CASSHGNSGNTIYF; CDR3nt: TGTGCCAGCAGCCACGGCAACTCTGGAAACACCATATATTTT
abundance: once; v_gene: TRBV6-6; len: 14; d_gene: .; j_gene: TRBJ2-5; CDR3aa: CASKLLTSQETQYF; CDR3nt: TGTGCCAGCAAACTATTGACTAGCCAAGAGACCCAGTACTTC
abundance: .; v_gene: TRBV2; len: 13; d_gene: TRBD1; j_gene: TRBJ1-5; CDR3aa: CASSTGALQPQHF; CDR3nt: TGTGCCAGCAGTACAGGGGCCCTCCAGCCCCAGCATTTT
abundance: once; v_gene: TRBV6-2/TRBV6-3; len: 16; d_gene: .; j_gene: TRBJ2-6; CDR3aa: CASSYGGVSGANVLTF; CDR3nt: TGTGCCAGCAGTTACGGAGGGGTATCTGGGGCCAACGTCCTGACTTTC
abundance: once; v_gene: TRBV7-2; len: 15; d_gene: .; j_gene: TRBJ1-2; CDR3aa: CASSYRVQGNYGYTF; CDR3nt: TGTGCCAGCAGCTATAGGGTACAGGGAAACTATGGCTACACCTTC
abundance: .; v_gene: TRBV7-9; len: 13; d_gene: .; j_gene: TRBJ1-5; CDR3aa: CASSPAGYQPQHF; CDR3nt: TGTGCCAGCAGCCCAGCGGGGTATCAGCCCCAGCATTTT
abundance: .; v_gene: TRBV15; len: 13; d_gene: .; j_gene: TRBJ1-5; CDR3aa: CATSRDFRQPQHF; CDR3nt: TGTGCCACCAGCAGAGATTTCCGGCAGCCCCAGCATTTT
abundance: .; v_gene: TRBV27; len: 14; d_gene: .; j_gene: TRBJ2-1; CDR3aa: CASSFDIGADEQFF; CDR3nt: TGTGCCAGCAGCTTCGACATCGGGGCGGATGAGCAGTTCTTC
abundance: once; v_gene: TRBV15; len: 15; d_gene: .; j_gene: TRBJ2-7; CDR3aa: CATSRDGPNSYEQYF; CDR3nt: TGTGCCACCAGCAGAGACGGCCCCAACTCCTACGAGCAGTACTTC
abundance: .; v_gene: TRBV4-2; len: 13; d_gene: .; j_gene: TRBJ2-5; CDR3aa: CASSQVRVGTQYF; CDR3nt: TGTGCCAGCAGCCAAGTTAGGGTGGGGACCCAGTACTTC
abundance: .; v_gene: TRBV30; len: 15; d_gene: .; j_gene: TRBJ1-1; CDR3aa: CAWSPGWVARGEAFF; CDR3nt: TGTGCCTGGAGCCCGGGGTGGGTAGCTCGTGGTGAAGCTTTCTTT
abundance: .; v_gene: TRBV7-2; len: 13; d_gene: .; j_gene: TRBJ1-2; CDR3aa: CASSLLAVDGYTF; CDR3nt: TGTGCCAGCAGCTTATTGGCAGTGGACGGCTACACCTTC
abundance: .; v_gene: TRBV25-1; len: 15; d_gene: .; j_gene: TRBJ2-1; CDR3aa: CASSELGYLSGEQFF; CDR3nt: TGTGCCAGCAGTGAACTGGGATACTTATCTGGTGAGCAGTTCTTC
abundance: .; v_gene: TRBV11-2; len: 16; d_gene: TRBD2; j_gene: TRBJ2-7; CDR3aa: CASSLAGLAGDYEQYF; CDR3nt: TGTGCCAGCAGCTTAGCCGGACTAGCGGGGGACTACGAGCAGTACTTC
abundance: .; v_gene: TRBV12-3/TRBV12-4; len: 12; d_gene: .; j_gene: TRBJ2-7; CDR3aa: CASSLTGYEQYF; CDR3nt: TGTGCCAGCAGTTTAACGGGCTACGAGCAGTACTTC
abundance: .; v_gene: TRBV28; len: 16; d_gene: .; j_gene: TRBJ2-6; CDR3aa: CASKDNQLSGANVLTF; CDR3nt: TGTGCCAGCAAGGATAATCAACTGTCTGGGGCCAACGTCCTGACTTTC